This T cell receptor beta chain was sequenced for a study (dated by TCRdb to 2016 to 2017). At the level of the whole study: The origins of HIV persistence were investigated in individuals who naturally controlled HIV infection.

Within its sample, this clonotype is medium-sized (0.01 to 0.1%). Its antigen specificity is not known. No quality values exist for individual bases; no much larger clone is one base distant. The library was prepared using 5' RACE. The listed sequencing device is Illumina HiSeq 2000. Through fastp at Q25 and MiXCR, TCRdb rebuilt clones from the public reads, retaining in-frame beta chains. Merged by CDR3 protein, the rows form single entries marked with the most common genes and DNA. This sample gives around 1,700 distinct CDR3 sequences in total; around 8% of them show up just once. The ten largest clones capture approximately 10% of the sample. V gives up 5 bases and J gives up 9 bases, and the segment between their germline ends measures 14 bases. CDR1 SGHNT and CDR2 YENEEA are derived from the germline V gene. The CDR3 runs 13 residues from the cysteine to the phenylalanine. Only CDR3 DNA is held: 39 bases, read in frame from base 1.

Source material: central memory T cells from blood PBMCs. The cell subset or site label for this specimen denotes: central memory CD4+ T cells. The receptor's source is a female donor with HIV. The sequence joins TRBV11-3 to TRBJ2-1, with the D gene not clear enough to name. The CDR3 here reads CASSIRGSREQFF. Read as DNA, the sequence is TGTGCCAGCAGCATACGTGGAAGCCGTGAGCAGTTCTTC.